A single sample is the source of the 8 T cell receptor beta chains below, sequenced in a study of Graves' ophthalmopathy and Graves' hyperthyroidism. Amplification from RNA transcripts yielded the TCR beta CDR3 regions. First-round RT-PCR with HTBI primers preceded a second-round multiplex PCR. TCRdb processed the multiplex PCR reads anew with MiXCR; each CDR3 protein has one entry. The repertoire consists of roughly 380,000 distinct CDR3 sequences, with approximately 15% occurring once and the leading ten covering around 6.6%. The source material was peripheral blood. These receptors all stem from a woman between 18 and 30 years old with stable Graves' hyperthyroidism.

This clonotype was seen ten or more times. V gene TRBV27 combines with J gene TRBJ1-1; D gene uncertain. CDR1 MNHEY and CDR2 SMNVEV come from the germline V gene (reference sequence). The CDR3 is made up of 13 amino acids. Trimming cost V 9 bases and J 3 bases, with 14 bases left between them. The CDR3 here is CASSTQWDTEAFF. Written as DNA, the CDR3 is TGTGCCAGTTCGACTCAGTGGGACACTGAAGCTTTCTTT.

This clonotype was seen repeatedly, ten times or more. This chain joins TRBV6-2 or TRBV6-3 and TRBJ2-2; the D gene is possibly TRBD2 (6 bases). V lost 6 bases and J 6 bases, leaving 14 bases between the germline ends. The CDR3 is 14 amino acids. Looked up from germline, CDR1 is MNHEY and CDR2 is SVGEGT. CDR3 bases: TGTGCCAGCAGCCTTCGACTAGAGGCCGGGGAGCTGTTTTTT. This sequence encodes CASSLRLEAGELFF.

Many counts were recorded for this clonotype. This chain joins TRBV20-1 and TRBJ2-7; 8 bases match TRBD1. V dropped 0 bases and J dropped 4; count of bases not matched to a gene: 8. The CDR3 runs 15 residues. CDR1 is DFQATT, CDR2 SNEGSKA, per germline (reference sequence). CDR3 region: CSARDYQGANYEQYF. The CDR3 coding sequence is TGCAGTGCTAGAGATTATCAGGGGGCAAATTACGAGCAGTACTTC.

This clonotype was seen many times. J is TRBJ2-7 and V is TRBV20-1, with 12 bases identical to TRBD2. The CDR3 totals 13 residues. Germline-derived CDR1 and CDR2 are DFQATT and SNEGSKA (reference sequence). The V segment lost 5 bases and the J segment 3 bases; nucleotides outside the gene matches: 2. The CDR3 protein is CSAGLAGNYEQYF. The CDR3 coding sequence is TGCAGTGCTGGACTAGCGGGGAACTACGAGCAGTACTTC.

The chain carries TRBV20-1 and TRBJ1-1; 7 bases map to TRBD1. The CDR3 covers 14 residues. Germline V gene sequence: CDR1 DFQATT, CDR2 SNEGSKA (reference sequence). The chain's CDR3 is CNATRDSLNTEAFF. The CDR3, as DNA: TGCAATGCCACCCGGGACAGCTTGAACACTGAAGCTTTCTTT.

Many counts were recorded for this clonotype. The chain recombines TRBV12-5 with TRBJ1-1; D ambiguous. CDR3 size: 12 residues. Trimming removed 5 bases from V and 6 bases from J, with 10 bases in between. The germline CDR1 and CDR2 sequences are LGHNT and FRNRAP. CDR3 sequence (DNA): TGTGCTAGTGGTCCACCCCAATCTGAAGCTTTCTTT. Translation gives CASGPPQSEAFF. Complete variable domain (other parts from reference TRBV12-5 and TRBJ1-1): DARVTQTPRHKVTEMGQEVTMRCQPILGHNTVFWYRQTMMQGLELLAYFRNRAPLDDSGMPKDRFSAEMPDATLATLKIQPSEPRDSAVYFCASGPPQSEAFFGQGTRLTVV.

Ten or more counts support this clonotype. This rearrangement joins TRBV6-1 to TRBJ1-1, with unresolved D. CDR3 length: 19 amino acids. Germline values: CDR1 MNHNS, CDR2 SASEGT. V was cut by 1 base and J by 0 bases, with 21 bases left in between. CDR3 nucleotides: TGTGCCAGCAGTGAAGGGGCTTTGAGGGCGCGAGCGATGAACACTGAAGCTTTCTTT. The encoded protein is CASSEGALRARAMNTEAFF.

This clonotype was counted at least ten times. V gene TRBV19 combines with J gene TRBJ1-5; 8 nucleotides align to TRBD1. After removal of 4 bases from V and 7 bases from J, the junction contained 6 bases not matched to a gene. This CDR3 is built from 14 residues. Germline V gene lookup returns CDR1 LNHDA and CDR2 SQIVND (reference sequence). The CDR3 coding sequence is TGTGCCAGTAGTACCCAGGGGGCGGAACAGCCCCAGCATTTT. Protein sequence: CASSTQGAEQPQHF.